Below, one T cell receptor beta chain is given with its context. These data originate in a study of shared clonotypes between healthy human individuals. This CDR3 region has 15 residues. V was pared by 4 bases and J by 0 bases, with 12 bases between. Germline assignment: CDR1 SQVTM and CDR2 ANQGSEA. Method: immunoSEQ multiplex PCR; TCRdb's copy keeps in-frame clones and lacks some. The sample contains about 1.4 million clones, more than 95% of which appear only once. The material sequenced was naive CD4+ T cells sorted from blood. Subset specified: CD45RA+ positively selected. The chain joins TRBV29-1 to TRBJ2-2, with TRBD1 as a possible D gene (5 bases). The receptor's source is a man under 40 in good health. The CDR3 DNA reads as TGCAGCGTTGCCAGGGTAGGCGCGAACACCGGGGAGCTGTTTTTT. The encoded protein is CSVARVGANTGELFF.